What follows are 8 T cell receptor beta chains derived from one specimen sequenced in a study of Graves' ophthalmopathy and Graves' hyperthyroidism. Amplified material comprised TCR beta CDR3 regions derived from RNA transcripts. HTBI-primed first-round RT-PCR preceded second-round multiplex PCR. TCRdb itself ran the multiplex PCR reads through MiXCR, one entry per CDR3 protein. The table includes around 1.1 million distinct CDR3 sequences, about 36% detected once. The sample comprised peripheral blood or thyroid tissue (not recorded which). Receptors were obtained from an adult man with Graves' hyperthyroidism.

This clonotype has just a few counts. A junction end diverges from the germline sequence, so it may reflect a read error. This rearrangement joins TRBV9 to TRBJ1-5; 7 bases agree with TRBD1. This CDR3 contains 15 residues. The germline V gene has CDR1 SGDLS and CDR2 YYNGEE. The DNA for the CDR3 is TGTGCCAGCTCACCGACACGGGACAGCAATCGGCCCCAGCATTTT. Translation: CASSPTRDSNRPQHF. Based on the CDR3 plus reference TRBV9 and TRBJ1-5, the full variable domain is DSGVTQTPKHLITATGQRVTLRCSPRSGDLSVYWYQQSLDQGLQFLIQYYNGEERAKGNILERFSAQQFPDLHSELNLSSLELGDSALYFCASSPTRDSNRPQHFGDGTRLSIL.

This clonotype showed up just a few times. The genes are TRBV10-3 and TRBJ2-7; a possible D gene is TRBD2 (6 bases). CDR3 length equals 15 residues. Germline V CDR1 and CDR2: ENHRY, SYGVKD. V was clipped by 10 bases and J by 0 bases, with 19 bases between them. CDR3 bases: TGTGCCAGCAGGAAGAGCGGGCCAACCTCCTACGAGCAGTACTTC. It is translated as CASRKSGPTSYEQYF.

On this clonotype itself: Being one base from a much bigger clone, this may be a read error. V usage is TRBV20-1 and J usage is TRBJ2-5, with 15 bases lining up with TRBD2. Germline CDR1 DFQATT, CDR2 SNEGSKA (reference sequence). This CDR3 is built from 15 residues. The CDR3 spells CSAAGTSGGQEAQYF. DNA for the CDR3: TGCAGTGCAGCCGGGACTAGCGGGGGGCAAGAGGCCCAGTACTTC.

This clonotype has ten or more counts. The rearrangement links TRBV20-1 to TRBJ1-2; D is unresolved. CDR1 and CDR2 from the germline V gene are DFQATT and SNEGSKA (reference sequence). Trimming pared 2 bases from V and 0 bases from J, leaving 10 bases between. The CDR3 has 14 amino acids. The chain's CDR3 is CSARRHPANYGYTF. CDR3 nucleotides: TGCAGTGCTAGACGACATCCTGCTAACTATGGCTACACCTTC.

This chain links TRBV10-3 with TRBJ2-6; 9 nucleotides match TRBD1. Germline loops: CDR1 ENHRY, CDR2 SYGVKD. The CDR3 runs to 18 residues. The V and J ends lost 0 bases and 2 bases, in that order; junction bases with no gene match: 5. The CDR3 nucleotides read TGTGCCATCAGTGAGTCCACAGGGGGCGGCGCTGGGGCCAACGTCCTGACTTTC. As protein: CAISESTGGGAGANVLTF.

The J gene is TRBJ2-7, the V gene TRBV29-1; TRBD1 agrees at 7 bases. After removal of 7 bases from V and 6 bases from J, the junction contained 9 bases not matched to a gene. Germline-derived CDR1 and CDR2 are SQVTM and ANQGSEA. There are 12 residues in the CDR3. This chain's CDR3 is CSASTGFSEQYF. CDR3 DNA: TGCAGCGCCTCGACAGGGTTTAGCGAGCAGTACTTC.

This clonotype was picked up many times. The DNA for the CDR3 is TGTGCCAGCAGCCGACCCCAGGGCGGACTAGCGGAAGAGACCCAGTACTTC. This translates into CASSRPQGGLAEETQYF. The chain links TRBV7-6 to TRBJ2-5, with TRBD2 matching over 10 bases. CDR1 and CDR2 from the germline V gene are SGHVS and FNYEAQ. Trimming cost V 5 bases and J 3 bases; bases outside gene matches: 12. The CDR3 has 17 amino acids.

This clonotype was seen once. The chain has TRBV7-8 and TRBJ1-1; TRBD1 aligns across 9 bases. The CDR3 is made up of 16 amino acids. Germline V gives CDR1 SGHVS, CDR2 FQNEAQ. V lost 5 bases and J lost 3; bases outside the gene matches: 10. CDR3 protein: CASSPGQGLMDTEAFF. The CDR3 DNA reads as TGTGCCAGCAGCCCGGGACAGGGTTTGATGGACACTGAAGCTTTCTTT.